The present T cell receptor (beta chain) was sequenced within a study of Ad26.COV2.S vaccination and SARS-CoV-2 variants. Background on the study: Ad26.COV2.S, an intramuscular injection, was given once or twice 56 days apart. Study-wide findings and caveats: Reportedly, after vaccination the spike-specific CD8+ and CD4+ T cell responses displayed substantial breadth. Breadth of non-spike TCRs did not differ between vaccinees and placebo recipients.

CDR3 size: 14 residues. Trimming removed 4 bases at V and 15 bases at J, with 22 bases between. CDR1 is SGDLS and CDR2 is YYNGEE in the germline V gene. Described treatment: about 20 received Ad26.COV2.S at low or high dose, single or two shots; about 5 received placebo; per-sample allocation not given. Sampling occurred on day 63 after the first vaccine or placebo injection. Clones were sequenced by immunoSEQ multiplex PCR, and TCRdb holds only the in-frame ones, with some missing. The sample records 350,000 to 500,000 clones, more than 80% being singletons. This clone came up once. Its antigen is still unknown.

This receptor was identified in a person between 18 and 59 years old who received the Ad26.COV2.S COVID-19 vaccine or a placebo. Sequenced material: peripheral blood, taken in a trial of Ad26.COV2.S vaccine versus placebo. The chain recombines TRBV9 with TRBJ1-4; possible D gene TRBD1, 5 bases. In DNA, the CDR3 is TGTGCCAGCAGCCCCGTCGGGACCGGGCAAGAGGTGTTTTTT. Residues: CASSPVGTGQEVFF.